This T cell receptor (beta chain) is drawn from a study of CD8 T cells in ankylosing spondylitis. Study results and caveats: Some motif variants had been reported before (in reactive arthritis synovial fluid and blood). The authors reported significant enrichment of disease-linked clones in matched ankylosing spondylitis synovial fluid. CD8+ by phenotype, disease-linked clones were relatively rare in peripheral blood. A TCR beta motif made of several highly homologous variants seemed typical of ankylosing spondylitis blood.

TCRdb independently ran MiXCR on the 5' RACE reads; one entry per CDR3 protein. This sample has fewer than 500,000 distinct CDR3 sequences, with around 26% found just once. A word on this clonotype: Antigen: not known.

This CDR3 region has 14 residues. The V gene end was trimmed by 4 bases and the J gene end by 0 bases; junction bases not matched to a gene: 3. Germline lookup yields CDR1 LGHDT and CDR2 YNNKEL (reference sequence). The chain combines TRBV3-1 with TRBJ2-7, with 7 bases lining up with TRBD2. The receptor's source is a male donor with ankylosing spondylitis. Sequenced input: blood, either unsorted or a sorted T cell fraction (not recorded which). As DNA, the CDR3 is TGTGCCAGCAGCCCGGGAGGCAACTCCTACGAGCAGTACGTC. Translation gives CASSPGGNSYEQYV.